Listed here is a single T cell receptor (beta chain). Its antigen is as yet unknown. This sample is drawn from a study of vaccination effects on CD4 cells after COVID-19. The repertoire was sequenced with immunoSEQ multiplex PCR; TCRdb's copy has only in-frame clones and lacks some. The table lists about 70,000 clones, 75% to 90% of them singletons, with 9% to 15% in the top ten. Findings and caveats of the study: Clones of infection and vaccine origin contracted markedly late after vaccination. Of the vaccine-induced clones from healthy vaccinees, merely 1 of 255 recognized common cold coronaviruses as well.

The CDR3 spans 16 residues. The V and J ends lost 7 bases and 1 base respectively, with 22 bases between them. Germline V gene data show CDR1 as SQVTM and CDR2 as ANQGSEA. Viral peptide pools were used in the ViraFEST assay to expand antigen-specific CD4+ T cells, and sequencing came afterward. It was after nine to ten days of culture that CD4+ T cells were isolated. Previously uninfected by SARS-CoV-2, the vaccine recipients also showed negative nucleocapsid antibodies. It was with about 10 IU/ml IL-2 and 10 ug/ml peptides that some 1.9 million PBMC per well were cultured. This receptor was identified in a human donor who received a COVID-19 vaccine. This chain joins TRBV29-1 and TRBJ1-2, with D possibly TRBD1 on 5 matching bases. This specimen consisted of CD4+ T cells from PBMCs cultured with SARS-CoV-2 spike peptides, obtained before COVID-19 vaccination. The CDR3 region has the DNA TGCAGCGCTCTAATCGGGGGTAAAAGGATTAACTATGGCTACACCTTC. Its translation is CSALIGGKRINYGYTF.